These T cell receptor beta chains were read from a single sample in a study of T cell responses to AZD1222 COVID-19 vaccine. Profiling relied on immunoSEQ multiplex PCR, and the TCRdb table lists in-frame clones only, not all of them. The data show approximately 260,000 clones, 90% to 95% seen once. This sample comprised peripheral blood, obtained on day 0 of AZD1222 vaccination. Every receptor here comes from an adult in good health. The CDR3 runs from the conserved cysteine through the conserved F or W. The order of the fields is V gene, J gene, D gene, clone size, CDR3 DNA, CDR3 protein. D genes are given only for firm matches. Clone sizes are given selectively: once, few, many, or a class where the clone is expanded.

v_call: TRBV11-2
j_call: TRBJ2-1
d_call: TRBD2
clone_size: -
cdr3_nt: TGTGCCAGCAGGGGGGTCGGTAGCGGGCCTAATGAGCAGTTCTTC
cdr3_aa: CASRGVGSGPNEQFF

v_call: TRBV28
j_call: TRBJ1-2
d_call: TRBD1
clone_size: -
cdr3_nt: TGTGCCAGCAGCCCTAGGGGGGACAGGCTTAGCTATGGCTACACCTTC
cdr3_aa: CASSPRGDRLSYGYTF

v_call: TRBV25-1
j_call: TRBJ2-7
d_call: -
clone_size: -
cdr3_nt: TGTGCCAGCAGTGAATTGGGGGATAGCCACGAGCAGTACTTC
cdr3_aa: CASSELGDSHEQYF

v_call: TRBV5-5
j_call: TRBJ1-1
d_call: TRBD1
clone_size: -
cdr3_nt: TGTGCCAGCAGCTTGGCCGACAGGGGACGGATTGCTGAAGCTTTCTTT
cdr3_aa: CASSLADRGRIAEAFF

v_call: TRBV6-6
j_call: TRBJ2-7
d_call: -
clone_size: -
cdr3_nt: TGTGCCAGCAGCAGATCGAGGGGCTCCTACGAGCAGTACTTC
cdr3_aa: CASSRSRGSYEQYF

v_call: TRBV5-5
j_call: TRBJ1-1
d_call: -
clone_size: -
cdr3_nt: TGTGCCAGCAGCTTGGGGCCAGCCCAGGCCTTTTACGAAGCTTTCTTT
cdr3_aa: CASSLGPAQAFYEAFF

v_call: TRBV4-2
j_call: TRBJ2-3
d_call: TRBD2
clone_size: -
cdr3_nt: TGTGCCAGCAGCCAAGCTGGGACTAGCGCCAGCACAGATACGCAGTATTTT
cdr3_aa: CASSQAGTSASTDTQYF

v_call: TRBV5-6
j_call: TRBJ2-1
d_call: TRBD2
clone_size: -
cdr3_nt: TGTGCCAGCAGCTTGAGCGGGAGGGTTTACAATGAGCAGTTCTTC
cdr3_aa: CASSLSGRVYNEQFF

v_call: TRBV7-9
j_call: TRBJ1-4
d_call: TRBD1
clone_size: -
cdr3_nt: TGTGCCAGCAGCCCCCGACAGGGTAATGAAAAACTGTTTTTT
cdr3_aa: CASSPRQGNEKLFF

v_call: TRBV18
j_call: TRBJ1-3
d_call: -
clone_size: -
cdr3_nt: TGTGCCAGCTCACCCAGTCCAGTCTCCTCTGGAAACACCATATATTTT
cdr3_aa: CASSPSPVSSGNTIYF

v_call: TRBV28
j_call: TRBJ1-5
d_call: -
clone_size: -
cdr3_nt: TGTGCCAGCTCCTTGTCCGGTCAGCCCCAGCATTTT
cdr3_aa: CASSLSGQPQHF

v_call: TRBV14
j_call: TRBJ2-2
d_call: -
clone_size: -
cdr3_nt: TGTGCCAGCAGCCAAGATATTTGGCCCAGCGCGGGGGAGCTGTTTTTT
cdr3_aa: CASSQDIWPSAGELFF

v_call: TRBV6-5
j_call: TRBJ1-1
d_call: -
clone_size: -
cdr3_nt: TGTGCCAGCAGTTACGGGGAAGACACTGAAGCTTTCTTT
cdr3_aa: CASSYGEDTEAFF

v_call: TRBV5-1
j_call: TRBJ1-2
d_call: -
clone_size: -
cdr3_nt: TGCGCCAGCAGCCTGAGGGAGAGCGGCTATGGCTACACCTTC
cdr3_aa: CASSLRESGYGYTF

v_call: TRBV7-3
j_call: TRBJ2-1
d_call: TRBD2
clone_size: -
cdr3_nt: TGTGCCAGCAGCCCCCGGGGGGGAGCGGATGAGCAGTTCTTC
cdr3_aa: CASSPRGGADEQFF

v_call: TRBV7-3
j_call: TRBJ2-7
d_call: TRBD1
clone_size: once
cdr3_nt: TGTGCCAGCAGCTTAGCCGGGACAGGGGCATACGAGCAGTACTTC
cdr3_aa: CASSLAGTGAYEQYF

v_call: TRBV10-3
j_call: TRBJ2-7
d_call: -
clone_size: -
cdr3_nt: TGTGCCATCAGCGCCCCGCAGGGTTTAGGGCAGTACTTC
cdr3_aa: CAISAPQGLGQYF

v_call: TRBV7-2
j_call: TRBJ2-2
d_call: -
clone_size: -
cdr3_nt: TGTGCCAGCACTATTGGTTCTTTAGGGAACACCGGGGAGCTGTTTTTT
cdr3_aa: CASTIGSLGNTGELFF

v_call: TRBV5-4
j_call: TRBJ2-1
d_call: -
clone_size: once
cdr3_nt: TGTGCCAGCAGCTTGTTTATGAATGAGCAGTTCTTC
cdr3_aa: CASSLFMNEQFF

v_call: TRBV24-1
j_call: TRBJ2-2
d_call: -
clone_size: -
cdr3_nt: TGTGCCACCAGTCTTCATAGTACCGGGGAGCTGTTTTTT
cdr3_aa: CATSLHSTGELFF

v_call: TRBV7-9
j_call: TRBJ2-5
d_call: -
clone_size: -
cdr3_nt: TGTGCCAGCAGCCCGAACGCTAGCCCTCAAGAGACCCAGTACTTC
cdr3_aa: CASSPNASPQETQYF

v_call: TRBV7-2
j_call: TRBJ1-1
d_call: TRBD1
clone_size: -
cdr3_nt: TGTGCCAGCAGCTTCAGGGGGCAAGTCACTGAAGCTTTCTTT
cdr3_aa: CASSFRGQVTEAFF

v_call: TRBV5-5
j_call: TRBJ1-5
d_call: -
clone_size: few
cdr3_nt: TGTGCCAGCAGCAATCACGAGGGAAGGAATCAGCCCCAGCATTTT
cdr3_aa: CASSNHEGRNQPQHF

v_call: TRBV18
j_call: TRBJ2-7
d_call: TRBD2
clone_size: -
cdr3_nt: TGTGCCAGCTCACCACGGGCGGGGGTCTACGAGCAGTACTTC
cdr3_aa: CASSPRAGVYEQYF

v_call: TRBV5-4
j_call: TRBJ1-2
d_call: -
clone_size: -
cdr3_nt: TGTGCCAGCAGCTCCTATTTAAATCGACAGGCGAGGGACTATGGCTACACCTTC
cdr3_aa: CASSSYLNRQARDYGYTF

v_call: TRBV12-3/TRBV12-4
j_call: TRBJ2-7
d_call: -
clone_size: -
cdr3_nt: TGTGCCAGCAGTAGGGGGTACGAGCAGTACTTC
cdr3_aa: CASSRGYEQYF

v_call: TRBV3-1/TRBV3-2
j_call: TRBJ1-5
d_call: TRBD1
clone_size: -
cdr3_nt: TGTGCCAGCAGTCCCGACAGGGATCAGCCCCAGCATTTT
cdr3_aa: CASSPDRDQPQHF

v_call: TRBV10-1
j_call: TRBJ2-2
d_call: TRBD1
clone_size: -
cdr3_nt: TGCGCCAGCAGCGGACAGGCCACCGGGGAGCTGTTTTTT
cdr3_aa: CASSGQATGELFF

v_call: TRBV10-3
j_call: TRBJ1-1
d_call: -
clone_size: -
cdr3_nt: TGTGCCATCAGTGAGCCCGGACAGAACACTGAAGCTTTCTTT
cdr3_aa: CAISEPGQNTEAFF

v_call: TRBV5-4
j_call: TRBJ2-3
d_call: -
clone_size: -
cdr3_nt: TGTGCCAGCAGCCCCGGGGGAGCGCGGGGCACAGATACGCAGTATTTT
cdr3_aa: CASSPGGARGTDTQYF

v_call: TRBV2
j_call: TRBJ1-5
d_call: TRBD1
clone_size: -
cdr3_nt: TGTGCCAGCAGTCCTTCGACAGGGAGGCAGCCCCAGCATTTT
cdr3_aa: CASSPSTGRQPQHF

v_call: TRBV7-3
j_call: TRBJ1-1
d_call: -
clone_size: -
cdr3_nt: TGTGCCAGCAGCACCCGACAGGAAACTGAAGCTTTCTTT
cdr3_aa: CASSTRQETEAFF

v_call: TRBV30
j_call: TRBJ1-5
d_call: -
clone_size: -
cdr3_nt: TGTGCCTGGAGTGTCGGAATGGGAGGGCCGACGGAGCCCCAGCATTTT
cdr3_aa: CAWSVGMGGPTEPQHF

v_call: TRBV12-3/TRBV12-4
j_call: TRBJ2-3
d_call: -
clone_size: -
cdr3_nt: TGTGCCAGCAGTTTCATGGATACGCAGTATTTT
cdr3_aa: CASSFMDTQYF

v_call: TRBV4-2
j_call: TRBJ1-2
d_call: -
clone_size: -
cdr3_nt: TGTGCCAGCAGCCAAGATGGTAGCGGGGGCTACACCTTC
cdr3_aa: CASSQDGSGGYTF

v_call: TRBV11-3
j_call: TRBJ2-7
d_call: TRBD1
clone_size: -
cdr3_nt: TGTGCCAGCAGCCCGGGGCAGGGGGAGACCTACGAGCAGTACTTC
cdr3_aa: CASSPGQGETYEQYF

v_call: TRBV28
j_call: TRBJ2-1
d_call: -
clone_size: -
cdr3_nt: TGTGCCAGCAGCTGGGGGGCCCTATACAATGAGCAGTTCTTC
cdr3_aa: CASSWGALYNEQFF

v_call: TRBV28
j_call: TRBJ1-2
d_call: -
clone_size: once
cdr3_nt: TGTGCCATCCACAGAGCCAGCCTAGACGCTAACTATGGCTACACCTTC
cdr3_aa: CAIHRASLDANYGYTF

v_call: TRBV7-9
j_call: TRBJ1-2
d_call: -
clone_size: -
cdr3_nt: TGTGCCAGCAGCTTTGGGACTCAAGGGGGCTATGGCTACACCTTC
cdr3_aa: CASSFGTQGGYGYTF

v_call: TRBV19
j_call: TRBJ1-5
d_call: -
clone_size: -
cdr3_nt: TGTGCCAGTAGTACGGACGCATATCAGCCCCAGCATTTT
cdr3_aa: CASSTDAYQPQHF

v_call: TRBV2
j_call: TRBJ2-7
d_call: TRBD1
clone_size: -
cdr3_nt: TGTGCCAGCACCCCGGGACAGGGTTCCTACGAGCAGTACTTC
cdr3_aa: CASTPGQGSYEQYF

v_call: TRBV2
j_call: TRBJ2-4
d_call: -
clone_size: -
cdr3_nt: TGTGCCAGCACCGGGGTAGCCAAAAACATTCAGTACTTC
cdr3_aa: CASTGVAKNIQYF

v_call: TRBV6-5
j_call: TRBJ2-5
d_call: -
clone_size: -
cdr3_nt: TGTGCCAGCAGTTACCTCGGAAACGGACAAGAGACCCAGTACTTC
cdr3_aa: CASSYLGNGQETQYF

v_call: TRBV27
j_call: TRBJ2-7
d_call: TRBD1
clone_size: -
cdr3_nt: TGTGCCAGCAAAAGGACAGGGAGAAACGAGCAGTACTTC
cdr3_aa: CASKRTGRNEQYF

v_call: TRBV21-1
j_call: TRBJ1-5
d_call: -
clone_size: -
cdr3_nt: TGTGCCAGCAGTTCTGGGACAGGGGGCTTTCTTTTGAATCAGCCCCAGCATTTT
cdr3_aa: CASSSGTGGFLLNQPQHF

v_call: TRBV2
j_call: TRBJ1-6
d_call: -
clone_size: -
cdr3_nt: TGTGCCAGCAGTGGACAGATGGGTTCACCCCTCCACTTT
cdr3_aa: CASSGQMGSPLHF

v_call: TRBV28
j_call: TRBJ1-2
d_call: TRBD1
clone_size: -
cdr3_nt: TGTGCCAGCAGTTCCGGACAGGCCTATGGCTACACCTTC
cdr3_aa: CASSSGQAYGYTF

v_call: TRBV27
j_call: TRBJ1-5
d_call: TRBD1
clone_size: -
cdr3_nt: TGTGCCAGCAGTAAATCAGGGGGTAATCAGCCCCAGCATTTT
cdr3_aa: CASSKSGGNQPQHF

v_call: TRBV18
j_call: TRBJ2-3
d_call: -
clone_size: -
cdr3_nt: TGTGCCAGCTCACTCCAGGGCCCAGATACGCAGTATTTT
cdr3_aa: CASSLQGPDTQYF

v_call: TRBV5-8
j_call: TRBJ2-1
d_call: TRBD2
clone_size: -
cdr3_nt: TGTGCCAGCACTGGGCTAGCGGGACCCAATGAGCAGTTCTTC
cdr3_aa: CASTGLAGPNEQFF